Listed below are T cell receptor beta chains from one sample, sequenced in a study of immune heterogeneity within non-small cell lung tumors. TCRdb reanalysed the multiplex PCR reads using MiXCR and keeps one entry per CDR3 protein. The sample lists around 3,100 distinct CDR3 sequences, roughly 17% occurring once. The sequenced sample was lung tumor tissue. Receptor source: a man aged 50 to 60 with non-small cell lung cancer. The conserved cysteine and the conserved F or W are not part of the CDR3 here. Some rows mark clone size as missing; the rest say once, few, many or name a class of expanded clone.

size: many
J: TRBJ2-3
V: TRBV20-1
length: 10
CDR3: SAELNTDTQY

size: few
J: TRBJ2-7
V: TRBV29-1
length: 13
CDR3: SVEEDGTGSCKQY

size: medium-sized
J: TRBJ2-6
V: TRBV12-3/TRBV12-4
length: 13
CDR3: ASRKGGAGANVLT

size: -
J: TRBJ2-3
V: TRBV9
length: 12
CDR3: ASNRDSSTDTQY

size: -
J: TRBJ2-7
V: TRBV6-1
length: 9
CDR3: ASGETYEQY

size: medium-sized
J: TRBJ1-1
V: TRBV5-1
length: 14
CDR3: ASSLGVTPRNTEAF

size: medium-sized
J: TRBJ1-4
V: TRBV7-8
length: 13
CDR3: ASSLELGGYEKLF

size: medium-sized
J: TRBJ2-2
V: TRBV20-1
length: 13
CDR3: SARVWGLGTGELF

size: few
J: TRBJ2-1
V: TRBV12-3/TRBV12-4
length: 11
CDR3: AGSKGLDNEQF

size: medium-sized
J: TRBJ1-3
V: TRBV5-1
length: 13
CDR3: ASSASGGDGNTIY

size: medium-sized
J: TRBJ2-1
V: TRBV6-1
length: 11
CDR3: ASSEGSYGRQF

size: few
J: TRBJ2-5
V: TRBV2
length: 10
CDR3: ASSEAGETQY

size: medium-sized
J: TRBJ2-7
V: TRBV28
length: 10
CDR3: ASSFNRGEQY

size: medium-sized
J: TRBJ1-1
V: TRBV19
length: 11
CDR3: ASSIGTGTEAF

size: many
J: TRBJ1-5
V: TRBV7-9
length: 14
CDR3: ASSFGSGGSNQPQH

size: many
J: TRBJ1-2
V: TRBV9
length: 14
CDR3: ASSVDEWGWIGGYT

size: medium-sized
J: TRBJ2-5
V: TRBV12-3/TRBV12-4
length: 11
CDR3: ASSLGPSQTQY

size: medium-sized
J: TRBJ2-3
V: TRBV28
length: 12
CDR3: ASSKTSSTDTQY

size: medium-sized
J: TRBJ1-6
V: TRBV28
length: 13
CDR3: ASSPGQGARSPLH

size: medium-sized
J: TRBJ2-1
V: TRBV6-6
length: 15
CDR3: ASSYGPGGPHLAEQF

size: -
J: TRBJ1-2
V: TRBV28
length: 11
CDR3: ASTDPAGDGYT

size: few
J: TRBJ2-3
V: TRBV24-1
length: 14
CDR3: ATSDPGTSGTDTQY

size: medium-sized
J: TRBJ2-3
V: TRBV24-1
length: 12
CDR3: ATSDSLGADTQY

size: medium-sized
J: TRBJ2-7
V: TRBV10-2
length: 12
CDR3: ASSPRDRPYEQY

size: medium-sized
J: TRBJ2-1
V: TRBV11-2
length: 14
CDR3: ASSLEAASSYNEQF

size: medium-sized
J: TRBJ2-6
V: TRBV20-1
length: 13
CDR3: SARTGGAGANVLT

size: medium-sized
J: TRBJ1-1
V: TRBV20-1
length: 13
CDR3: SARGATGVGAEAF

size: -
J: TRBJ2-7
V: TRBV29-1
length: 10
CDR3: SVRAGGSEQY